This passage covers 12 T cell receptor beta chains from one sample sequenced in a study of blood T cell repertoires in COVID-19. TCRdb keeps only in-frame clones here, not all; method: immunoSEQ multiplex PCR. The sample lists roughly 220,000 clones, more than 65% seen once, with 1.4% in the top ten. Sequencing used peripheral blood. Receptor source: a woman aged 40 to 55 who had recovered from COVID-19.

The chain is built from TRBV4-2 and TRBJ1-2, with D unclear. Germline CDR1 is LGHNA and CDR2 is YNFKEQ. The V gene lost 1 base and the J gene lost 0 bases, with 6 bases spanning the gap. The CDR3 extends over 14 amino acids. This chain's CDR3 is CASSQVNTNYGYTF. The CDR3 nucleotides read TGTGCCAGCAGCCAAGTAAACACTAACTATGGCTACACCTTC.

This rearrangement joins TRBV11-2 to TRBJ2-7; D remains ambiguous. Trimming stripped 0 bases from V and 0 bases from J, with 9 bases between. This CDR3 contains 15 residues. The germline V gene encodes CDR1 SGHAT and CDR2 FQNNGV. CDR3 bases: TGTGCCAGCAGCTTAGACCTAGTTTACTCCTACGAGCAGTACTTC. Protein sequence: CASSLDLVYSYEQYF.

Only a few counts were recorded for this clone. The chain links TRBV5-6 to TRBJ1-2; unclear D gene. Trimming removed 4 bases from V and 1 base from J, with 11 bases in between. CDR1 SGHDT and CDR2 YYEEEE come from the germline V gene. This CDR3 has 14 amino acids. CDR3: CASSTGGHNYGYTF. The CDR3 nucleotides read TGTGCCAGCAGCACTGGAGGGCATAACTATGGCTACACCTTC. Filled out from reference TRBV5-6 and TRBJ1-2, the complete variable domain reads DAGVTQSPTHLIKTRGQQVTLRCSPKSGHDTVSWYQQALGQGPQFIFQYYEEEERQRGNFPDRFSGHQFPNYSSELNVNALLLGDSALYLCASSTGGHNYGYTFGSGTRLTVV.

The chain has TRBV5-1 and TRBJ1-6, with D possibly being TRBD1 (5 bases). V was trimmed by 4 bases and J by 7 bases, leaving 12 bases between them. CDR1 and CDR2 from the germline V gene are SGHRS and YFSETQ. The CDR3 covers 14 residues. The DNA of the CDR3 is TGCGCCAGCAGCGTAGACAGCCTGAATTCACCCCTCCACTTT. Its translation is CASSVDSLNSPLHF. Using reference TRBV5-1 and TRBJ1-6 for the parts outside the CDR3, the full variable domain is KAGVTQTPRYLIKTRGQQVTLSCSPISGHRSVSWYQQTPGQGLQFLFEYFSETQRNKGNFPGRFSGRQFSNSRSEMNVSTLELGDSALYLCASSVDSLNSPLHFGNGTRLTVT.

On this clone: The junction departs from germline at one end; a sequencing error may be responsible. The J gene is TRBJ1-1, the V gene TRBV11-3; tentative D call: TRBD1 (5 bases). This CDR3 comprises 13 residues. CDR1 and CDR2 from the germline V gene are SGHNT and YENEEA. CDR3 in amino acids: CASSLGSDREVFF. CDR3 DNA sequence: TGTGCCAGCAGCTTAGGGAGCGACAGAGAAGTTTTCTTT.

The chain has TRBV28 and TRBJ1-3, with D unclear. The V end was cut by 4 bases, the J end by 4 bases, with 8 bases between. The CDR3 runs to 13 residues. In germline, CDR1 is MDHEN, CDR2 SYDVKM. CDR3 in DNA: TGTGCCAGCAGTTATGTTAGAGGAAACACCATATATTTT. This codes for CASSYVRGNTIYF.

This chain joins TRBV3-1 (or the pseudogene TRBV3-2) and TRBJ2-7; D is unresolved. The germline V gene has CDR1 LGHDT and CDR2 YNNKEL (reference sequence). The CDR3 covers 16 residues. V lost 1 base and J 3 bases, leaving 16 bases between the germline ends. CDR3 sequence reads: CASSQVGIHIDYEQYF. CDR3 sequence (DNA): TGTGCCAGCAGCCAAGTGGGCATCCACATTGACTACGAGCAGTACTTC.

The chain has TRBV29-1 and TRBJ2-7; TRBD1 is a possible D gene (5 bases). V shed 5 bases and J shed 5 bases, with 13 bases lying between them. Germline V gene lookup returns CDR1 SQVTM and CDR2 ANQGSEA. This CDR3 has 12 residues. The CDR3 DNA reads TGCAGCGTTACTCAGGGTTATAACGAGCAGTACTTC. This gives the protein CSVTQGYNEQYF.

This clone occurred once. The CDR3 is CASSYVDRGLAFF. The CDR3, as DNA: TGTGCCAGCAGTTACGTCGACAGGGGCTTGGCTTTCTTT. J is TRBJ1-1 and V is TRBV6-2 or TRBV6-3, with TRBD1 matching over 8 bases. The germline CDR1 and CDR2 sequences are MNHEY and SVGEGT. The CDR3 runs 13 residues. Germline trimming cut 2 bases from V and 11 bases from J; bases unmatched to any gene: 7.

The chain combines TRBV10-3 with TRBJ1-1; TRBD1 agrees at 8 bases. The CDR3 covers 14 residues. After removal of 4 bases from V and 4 bases from J, the junction contained 5 bases not matched to a gene. Germline loops: CDR1 ENHRY, CDR2 SYGVKD. The CDR3 loop reads CAISVRGLSTEAFF. The CDR3 region has the DNA TGTGCCATCAGTGTCAGGGGGCTGAGCACTGAAGCTTTCTTT.

The rearrangement uses TRBV19 and TRBJ1-5; D is unresolved. The CDR3 sequence is 13 residues long. Germline loops: CDR1 LNHDA, CDR2 SQIVND (reference sequence). The V end was cut by 8 bases, the J end by 3 bases, with 11 bases between. DNA for the CDR3: TGTGCCAGTGAGGAGGGAAACAATCAGCCCCAGCATTTT. Residues: CASEEGNNQPQHF.

The CDR3 DNA is TGTGCCAGCAGCTCAGGGAGGACTAGCGGGGGGGCGTACCAAGAGACCCAGTACTTC. This sequence encodes CASSSGRTSGGAYQETQYF. This rearrangement joins TRBV27 to TRBJ2-5, with 15 bases that match TRBD2. With 6 bases clipped from V and 0 bases from J, the junction kept 11 bases outside the gene matches. Per germline, CDR1 MNHEY and CDR2 SMNVEV (reference sequence). The CDR3 has 19 amino acids.